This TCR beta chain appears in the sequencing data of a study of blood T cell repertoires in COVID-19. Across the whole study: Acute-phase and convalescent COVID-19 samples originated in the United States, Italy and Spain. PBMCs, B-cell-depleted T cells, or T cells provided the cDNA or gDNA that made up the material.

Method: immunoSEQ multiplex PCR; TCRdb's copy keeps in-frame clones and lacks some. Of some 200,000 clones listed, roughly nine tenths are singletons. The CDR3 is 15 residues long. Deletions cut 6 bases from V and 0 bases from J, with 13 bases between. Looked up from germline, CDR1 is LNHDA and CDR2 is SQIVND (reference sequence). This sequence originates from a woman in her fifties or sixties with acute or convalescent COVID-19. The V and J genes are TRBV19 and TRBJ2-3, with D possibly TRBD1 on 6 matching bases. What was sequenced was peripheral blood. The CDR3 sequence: CASRGGTSSTDTQYF. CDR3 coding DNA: TGTGCCAGTAGAGGGGGAACCTCTAGCACAGATACGCAGTATTTT.